The T cell receptor beta chain described here comes from a study of T cells in Graves' hyperthyroidism and ophthalmopathy. Study-wide background: Prior to any treatment, at the point of initial diagnosis, peripheral blood was collected. Study-level points and caveats: Most thyroid clonotypes with frequency above 0.001 were detected in blood.

Uncontrolled infection, other autoimmune disease, pregnancy or lactation led to exclusion. The germline CDR1 and CDR2 sequences are MNHNY and SVGAGI (reference sequence). The V end lost 0 bases, the J end lost 4 bases, and 7 bases lay between the germline ends. CDR3 length equals 13 residues. Concerning this clonotype itself: Its antigen remains unidentified.

Using RNA transcripts as the source, TCR beta CDR3 regions were amplified. The HTBI primer set served for first-round RT-PCR of the TCR CDR3. One entry per CDR3 protein results from TCRdb running MiXCR on the multiplex PCR reads. The table lists hundreds of thousands of distinct CDR3 sequences, 20% to 25% of them singletons, with 30% to 40% in the top ten. Sequencing was performed on blood. The TCR sequence derives from a young man with Graves' ophthalmopathy. The chain employs TRBV6-6 and TRBJ2-7, with D maybe TRBD1 (5 bases). CDR3 region: CASSYSQEYEQYF. The CDR3 nucleotides are TGTGCCAGCAGTTACTCACAGGAATACGAGCAGTACTTC.